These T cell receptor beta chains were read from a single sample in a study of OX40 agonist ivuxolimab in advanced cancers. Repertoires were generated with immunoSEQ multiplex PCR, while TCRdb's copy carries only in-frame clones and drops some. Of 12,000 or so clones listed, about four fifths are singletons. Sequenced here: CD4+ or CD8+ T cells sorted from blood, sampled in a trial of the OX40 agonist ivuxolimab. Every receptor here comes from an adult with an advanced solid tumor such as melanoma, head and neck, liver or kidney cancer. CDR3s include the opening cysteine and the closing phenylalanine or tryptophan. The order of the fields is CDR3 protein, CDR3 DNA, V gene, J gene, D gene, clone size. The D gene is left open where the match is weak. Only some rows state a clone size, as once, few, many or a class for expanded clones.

cdr3_aa: CASSYSMGDPVGEQYF
cdr3_nt: TGTGCCAGCAGTTACTCGATGGGGGACCCGGTTGGGGAGCAGTACTTC
v_call: TRBV6-5
j_call: TRBJ2-7
d_call: NA
clone_size: NA

cdr3_aa: CASSLGGTMELFF
cdr3_nt: TGTGCCAGCAGCTTAGGTGGGACTATGGAGCTGTTTTTT
v_call: TRBV11-2
j_call: TRBJ2-2
d_call: TRBD2
clone_size: NA

cdr3_aa: CASSPIPGQGAYYGYTF
cdr3_nt: TGTGCCAGCAGTCCGATACCGGGACAGGGCGCTTATTATGGCTACACCTTC
v_call: TRBV28
j_call: TRBJ1-2
d_call: TRBD1
clone_size: NA

cdr3_aa: CASSFKPSGSNEQFF
cdr3_nt: TGTGCCAGCAGCTTTAAACCTAGCGGGAGCAATGAGCAGTTCTTC
v_call: TRBV11-2
j_call: TRBJ2-1
d_call: TRBD2
clone_size: NA

cdr3_aa: CSARDMNEQFF
cdr3_nt: TGCAGTGCTAGAGATATGAATGAGCAGTTCTTC
v_call: TRBV20-1
j_call: TRBJ2-1
d_call: NA
clone_size: NA

cdr3_aa: CASSWGFDRVNQPQHF
cdr3_nt: TGTGCCAGCAGCTGGGGATTTGACAGGGTCAATCAGCCCCAGCATTTT
v_call: TRBV5-8
j_call: TRBJ1-5
d_call: TRBD1
clone_size: NA

cdr3_aa: CASSPDGYEQYF
cdr3_nt: TGCGCCAGCAGTCCGGACGGCTACGAGCAGTACTTC
v_call: TRBV10-1
j_call: TRBJ2-7
d_call: NA
clone_size: NA

cdr3_aa: CASGPRLELFYEQYF
cdr3_nt: TGTGCCAGCGGGCCTCGGCTGGAGTTATTCTACGAGCAGTACTTC
v_call: TRBV6-5
j_call: TRBJ2-7
d_call: NA
clone_size: NA

cdr3_aa: CASSPYKSEGPSTEAFF
cdr3_nt: TGTGCCAGCTCACCCTACAAGTCGGAGGGGCCAAGCACTGAAGCTTTCTTT
v_call: TRBV18
j_call: TRBJ1-1
d_call: NA
clone_size: NA

cdr3_aa: CASSILGQDNSPLHF
cdr3_nt: TGTGCCAGTAGTATTTTGGGACAGGATAATTCACCCCTCCACTTT
v_call: TRBV19
j_call: TRBJ1-6
d_call: TRBD1
clone_size: NA

cdr3_aa: CASVLQSRANVLTF
cdr3_nt: TGTGCCAGCGTGCTACAAAGTCGGGCCAACGTCCTGACTTTC
v_call: TRBV6-5
j_call: TRBJ2-6
d_call: NA
clone_size: NA

cdr3_aa: CASSPGRYSSGANVLTF
cdr3_nt: TGCGCCAGCAGCCCCGGACGCTATTCCTCTGGGGCCAACGTCCTGACTTTC
v_call: TRBV4-3
j_call: TRBJ2-6
d_call: NA
clone_size: NA

cdr3_aa: CASSPGQGALNQPQHF
cdr3_nt: TGTGCCAGTAGCCCGGGACAGGGGGCCCTGAATCAGCCCCAGCATTTT
v_call: TRBV19
j_call: TRBJ1-5
d_call: TRBD1
clone_size: medium-sized

cdr3_aa: CASSQEWGSYGYTF
cdr3_nt: TGCGCCAGCAGCCAAGAATGGGGGAGCTATGGCTACACCTTC
v_call: TRBV4-3
j_call: TRBJ1-2
d_call: NA
clone_size: NA

cdr3_aa: CSVELSDTANYGYTF
cdr3_nt: TGCAGCGTTGAACTATCGGACACAGCTAACTATGGCTACACCTTC
v_call: TRBV29-1
j_call: TRBJ1-2
d_call: NA
clone_size: NA

cdr3_aa: CASSSIRVGREKLFF
cdr3_nt: TGTGCCAGCAGTTCCATCAGGGTAGGGAGAGAAAAACTGTTTTTT
v_call: TRBV28
j_call: TRBJ1-4
d_call: NA
clone_size: once

cdr3_aa: CASSDSRFSPPETQYF
cdr3_nt: TGTGCCAGCAGCGATTCTCGGTTTAGCCCCCCAGAGACCCAGTACTTC
v_call: TRBV9
j_call: TRBJ2-5
d_call: NA
clone_size: once

cdr3_aa: CASSSDRVHEQYF
cdr3_nt: TGTGCCAGCAGTTCGGACAGGGTCCACGAGCAGTACTTC
v_call: TRBV28
j_call: TRBJ2-7
d_call: TRBD1
clone_size: NA

cdr3_aa: CASSVSGGSNYGYTF
cdr3_nt: TGTGCCAGCAGTGTATCAGGGGGCTCGAACTATGGCTACACCTTC
v_call: TRBV6-1
j_call: TRBJ1-2
d_call: TRBD1
clone_size: NA

cdr3_aa: CASSPGPSTDTQYF
cdr3_nt: TGTGCCAGCTCACCCGGGCCAAGCACAGATACGCAGTATTTT
v_call: TRBV28
j_call: TRBJ2-3
d_call: NA
clone_size: NA

cdr3_aa: CASSQSSRSYEQYF
cdr3_nt: TGCGCCAGCAGCCAGTCCTCAAGGAGCTACGAGCAGTACTTC
v_call: TRBV4-1
j_call: TRBJ2-7
d_call: NA
clone_size: few

cdr3_aa: CASSKTSGDPEQFF
cdr3_nt: TGTGCCAGCAGCAAGACTAGCGGGGATCCTGAGCAGTTCTTC
v_call: TRBV11-3
j_call: TRBJ2-1
d_call: TRBD2
clone_size: once

cdr3_aa: CASSVDSSYGYTF
cdr3_nt: TGTGCCAGCAGCGTAGATTCTTCTTATGGCTACACCTTC
v_call: TRBV9
j_call: TRBJ1-2
d_call: NA
clone_size: once

cdr3_aa: CASSLSGTSGPVSHTQYF
cdr3_nt: TGTGCCAGCAGTTTATCTGGGACTAGCGGCCCTGTTTCGCATACGCAGTATTTT
v_call: TRBV28
j_call: TRBJ2-3
d_call: TRBD2
clone_size: NA

cdr3_aa: CASSDRGGTDTQYF
cdr3_nt: TGTGCCAGCAGTGACAGGGGGGGGACAGATACGCAGTATTTT
v_call: TRBV6-4
j_call: TRBJ2-3
d_call: NA
clone_size: NA

cdr3_aa: CASSPRAGATYEQYF
cdr3_nt: TGCGCCAGCAGCCCGAGGGCAGGGGCCACCTACGAGCAGTACTTC
v_call: TRBV4-1
j_call: TRBJ2-7
d_call: NA
clone_size: NA

cdr3_aa: CASSVQGTDSYEQYF
cdr3_nt: TGTGCCAGCAGCGTACAGGGGACGGACTCCTACGAGCAGTACTTC
v_call: TRBV9
j_call: TRBJ2-7
d_call: NA
clone_size: NA

cdr3_aa: CASSLEALETQYF
cdr3_nt: TGTGCCAGCAGCTTAGAGGCCTTGGAGACCCAGTACTTC
v_call: TRBV7-3
j_call: TRBJ2-5
d_call: NA
clone_size: NA

cdr3_aa: CASSFVLAGVDEQFF
cdr3_nt: TGTGCCAGCAGTTTCGTTCTAGCGGGAGTCGATGAGCAGTTCTTC
v_call: TRBV27
j_call: TRBJ2-1
d_call: TRBD2
clone_size: NA

cdr3_aa: CASRTEDEQYF
cdr3_nt: TGTGCCTCGAGGACAGAGGACGAGCAGTACTTC
v_call: TRBV7-9
j_call: TRBJ2-7
d_call: NA
clone_size: NA

cdr3_aa: CASSPDRDYEQYF
cdr3_nt: TGTGCCAGCAGCCCCGACAGGGACTACGAGCAGTACTTC
v_call: TRBV5-4
j_call: TRBJ2-7
d_call: TRBD1
clone_size: NA

cdr3_aa: CASTPGVANGYTF
cdr3_nt: TGTGCCAGCACCCCCGGGGTCGCCAATGGCTACACCTTC
v_call: TRBV28
j_call: TRBJ1-2
d_call: NA
clone_size: NA

cdr3_aa: CASRYTDTQYF
cdr3_nt: TGTGCCAGCCGCTACACAGATACGCAGTATTTT
v_call: TRBV28
j_call: TRBJ2-3
d_call: NA
clone_size: once

cdr3_aa: CASPPMTGDQPQHF
cdr3_nt: TGTGCCAGCCCACCGATGACAGGGGATCAGCCCCAGCATTTT
v_call: TRBV18
j_call: TRBJ1-5
d_call: TRBD1
clone_size: NA

cdr3_aa: CASSPGTSNNEQFF
cdr3_nt: TGCGCCAGCAGCCCCGGGACTAGTAACAATGAGCAGTTCTTC
v_call: TRBV4-3
j_call: TRBJ2-1
d_call: TRBD2
clone_size: NA

cdr3_aa: CASSPQAGQGPTGELFF
cdr3_nt: TGTGCCAGCAGCCCGCAGGCCGGACAGGGCCCCACCGGGGAGCTGTTTTTT
v_call: TRBV7-9
j_call: TRBJ2-2
d_call: TRBD1
clone_size: NA

cdr3_aa: CASSPRQGGDTQYF
cdr3_nt: TGTGCCAGCAGTCCAAGACAGGGTGGAGATACGCAGTATTTT
v_call: TRBV28
j_call: TRBJ2-3
d_call: TRBD1
clone_size: NA

cdr3_aa: CASSYPPGTSGSETQYF
cdr3_nt: TGTGCCAGCAGCTACCCTCCCGGGACTAGCGGTTCCGAGACCCAGTACTTC
v_call: TRBV4-2
j_call: TRBJ2-5
d_call: TRBD2
clone_size: NA

cdr3_aa: CASSLLGRSAGRIGSEAFF
cdr3_nt: TGTGCCAGCAGCTTATTAGGTCGGTCGGCAGGGAGAATTGGTTCTGAAGCTTTCTTT
v_call: TRBV7-3
j_call: TRBJ1-1
d_call: NA
clone_size: NA

cdr3_aa: CSVEGGTNPYEQYF
cdr3_nt: TGCAGCGTTGAAGGTGGGACAAACCCCTACGAGCAGTACTTC
v_call: TRBV29-1
j_call: TRBJ2-7
d_call: NA
clone_size: medium-sized

cdr3_aa: CASSLGVRNEQFF
cdr3_nt: TGTGCCAGCAGCTTAGGAGTACGCAATGAGCAGTTCTTC
v_call: TRBV11-2
j_call: TRBJ2-1
d_call: NA
clone_size: NA

cdr3_aa: CSVEVTSGSYEQYF
cdr3_nt: TGCAGCGTTGAAGTGACTAGCGGGAGTTACGAGCAGTACTTC
v_call: TRBV29-1
j_call: TRBJ2-7
d_call: TRBD2
clone_size: NA

cdr3_aa: CASSDDGDLHTEAFF
cdr3_nt: TGTGCCAGCAGTGATGATGGGGACCTCCACACTGAAGCTTTCTTT
v_call: TRBV6-1
j_call: TRBJ1-1
d_call: NA
clone_size: NA

cdr3_aa: CASSQDRGVMLSPLHF
cdr3_nt: TGCGCCAGCAGCCAAGATCGAGGGGTTATGCTTTCACCCCTCCACTTT
v_call: TRBV4-3
j_call: TRBJ1-6
d_call: NA
clone_size: few

cdr3_aa: CASGQGPNTEAFF
cdr3_nt: TGTGCCAGCGGTCAGGGGCCGAACACTGAAGCTTTCTTT
v_call: TRBV28
j_call: TRBJ1-1
d_call: NA
clone_size: NA

cdr3_aa: CASSQEWRANYGYTF
cdr3_nt: TGCGCCAGCAGCCAAGAATGGAGAGCGAACTATGGCTACACCTTC
v_call: TRBV4-1
j_call: TRBJ1-2
d_call: NA
clone_size: NA

cdr3_aa: CASSQEEGEGYGYTF
cdr3_nt: TGCGCCAGCAGCCAAGAGGAGGGTGAGGGCTATGGCTACACCTTC
v_call: TRBV4-3
j_call: TRBJ1-2
d_call: NA
clone_size: NA

cdr3_aa: CASSYGTSGYEQYF
cdr3_nt: TGTGCCAGCAGTTACGGGACTAGCGGCTACGAGCAGTACTTC
v_call: TRBV27
j_call: TRBJ2-7
d_call: TRBD2
clone_size: NA

cdr3_aa: CASSPRGGRPLHF
cdr3_nt: TGTGCCAGCAGTCCCCGGGGTGGGCGGCCCCTCCACTTT
v_call: TRBV25-1
j_call: TRBJ1-6
d_call: NA
clone_size: few

cdr3_aa: CASSLDSGSSEKLFF
cdr3_nt: TGTGCCAGCAGCTTAGATTCTGGTTCGTCTGAAAAACTGTTTTTT
v_call: TRBV7-2
j_call: TRBJ1-4
d_call: NA
clone_size: NA

cdr3_aa: CASSYDSYEQYF
cdr3_nt: TGTGCCAGCAGTTACGACAGCTACGAGCAGTACTTC
v_call: TRBV6-5
j_call: TRBJ2-7
d_call: NA
clone_size: NA

cdr3_aa: CASSQTYSYEQYF
cdr3_nt: TGTGCCAGCAGCCAAACCTATTCCTACGAGCAGTACTTC
v_call: TRBV4-2
j_call: TRBJ2-7
d_call: NA
clone_size: NA

cdr3_aa: CASSDSGAWETQYF
cdr3_nt: TGTGCCAGCAGTGATTCGGGGGCTTGGGAGACCCAGTACTTC
v_call: TRBV2
j_call: TRBJ2-5
d_call: NA
clone_size: NA

cdr3_aa: CASSLEAGQETQYF
cdr3_nt: TGCGCCAGCAGCTTGGAGGCAGGGCAAGAGACCCAGTACTTC
v_call: TRBV5-1
j_call: TRBJ2-5
d_call: NA
clone_size: NA

cdr3_aa: CASSQWGGKSFF
cdr3_nt: TGCGCCAGCAGCCAATGGGGGGGTAAGTCTTTCTTT
v_call: TRBV4-1
j_call: TRBJ1-1
d_call: NA
clone_size: NA